One T cell receptor (beta chain) is described in this entry. Its target is not known. The data belong to a study of long-term antiretroviral therapy in people with HIV. General study results and limits: Diversity rose after ART but stayed below transplant donor controls. On ART adherence, viral resistance or therapy changes, no data were available.

V lost 1 base and J lost 5, with 18 bases in between. Germline CDR1 is MNHNS and CDR2 is SASEGT. This CDR3 is built from 16 residues. The assay used was immunoSEQ (version v3.0), run at survey level. This table comes from immunoSEQ multiplex PCR, and its TCRdb copy is limited to in-frame clones, with some not included. This sample has about 21,000 clones, with under 90% found just once. The sample consisted of unsorted PBMCs, taken 1.9 years after starting antiretroviral therapy. The genes are TRBV6-1 and TRBJ2-7; D is possibly TRBD2 (5 bases). The sequence was collected from a woman in her 50s with HIV. CDR3 nucleotides: TGTGCCAGCAGTGAAGTCGACCCGATGGAGGTAAACGAGCAGTACTTC. As protein: CASSEVDPMEVNEQYF.